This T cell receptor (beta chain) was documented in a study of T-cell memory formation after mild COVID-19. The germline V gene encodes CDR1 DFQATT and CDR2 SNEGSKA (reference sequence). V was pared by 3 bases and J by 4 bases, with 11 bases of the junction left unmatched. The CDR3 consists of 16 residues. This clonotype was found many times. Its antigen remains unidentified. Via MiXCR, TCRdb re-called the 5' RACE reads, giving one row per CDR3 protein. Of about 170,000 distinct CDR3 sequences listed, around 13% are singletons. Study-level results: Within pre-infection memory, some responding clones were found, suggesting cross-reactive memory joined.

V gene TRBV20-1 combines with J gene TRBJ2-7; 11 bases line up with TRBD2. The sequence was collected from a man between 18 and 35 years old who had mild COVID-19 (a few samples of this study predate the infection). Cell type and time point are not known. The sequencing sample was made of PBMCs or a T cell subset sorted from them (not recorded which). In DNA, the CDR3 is TGCAGTGCTAGCCTCCTTTCTAGCGGGGGGCCTTACGAGCAGTACTTC. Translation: CSASLLSSGGPYEQYF.